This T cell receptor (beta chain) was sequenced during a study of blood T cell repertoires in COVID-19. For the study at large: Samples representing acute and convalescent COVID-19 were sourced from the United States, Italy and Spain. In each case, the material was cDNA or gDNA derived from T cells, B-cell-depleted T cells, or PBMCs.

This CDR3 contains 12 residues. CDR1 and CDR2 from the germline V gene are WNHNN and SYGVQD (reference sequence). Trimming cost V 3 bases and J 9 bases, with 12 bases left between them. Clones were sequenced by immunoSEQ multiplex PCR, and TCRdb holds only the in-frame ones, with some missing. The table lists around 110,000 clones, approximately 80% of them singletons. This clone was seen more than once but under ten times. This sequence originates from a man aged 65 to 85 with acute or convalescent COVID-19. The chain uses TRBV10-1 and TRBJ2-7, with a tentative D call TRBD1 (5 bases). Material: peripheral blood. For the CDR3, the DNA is TGCGCCAGCAGTGATGGGGCCGAGGCGCAGTACTTC. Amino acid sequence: CASSDGAEAQYF.